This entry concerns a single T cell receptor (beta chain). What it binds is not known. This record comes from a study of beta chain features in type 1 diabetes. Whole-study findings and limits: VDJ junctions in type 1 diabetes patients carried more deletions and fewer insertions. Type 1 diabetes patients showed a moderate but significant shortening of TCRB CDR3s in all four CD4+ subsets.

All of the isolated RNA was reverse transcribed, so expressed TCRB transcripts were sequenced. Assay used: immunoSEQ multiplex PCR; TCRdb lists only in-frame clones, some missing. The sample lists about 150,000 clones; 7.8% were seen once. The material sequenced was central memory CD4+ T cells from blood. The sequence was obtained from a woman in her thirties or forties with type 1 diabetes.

CDR3 amino acids: CASSLGGATYEQYF. For the CDR3, the DNA is TGTGCCAGCAGTTTAGGAGGGGCAACCTACGAGCAGTACTTC. The chain recombines TRBV28 with TRBJ2-7; maybe TRBD2 (6 bases). CDR1 and CDR2 from the germline V gene are MDHEN and SYDVKM. The CDR3 length is 14 residues. The V end was cut by 2 bases, the J end by 2 bases, with 10 bases between.